The sequence of this T cell receptor (beta chain) was determined in a study of cytomegalovirus exposure and HLA in healthy donors. In the PCR, 60 Vbeta and 13 Jbeta primers were used. Clones were read by immunoSEQ multiplex PCR, and TCRdb kept only the in-frame ones, dropping some. The sample shows more than 130,000 clones, 78% of them seen only once. Overall study results and limits: Most TCRs appeared rarely, but some public TCRs recurred in many donors. Accurate HLA-A and HLA-B prediction from TCR beta sequences was reported for most subjects.

Notes on this clone: Its matching antigen is unknown.

The CDR3 has 16 residues. Deletions cut 2 bases from V and 3 bases from J, with 16 bases between. Germline assignment: CDR1 SGHAT and CDR2 FQNNGV. The specimen was PBMCs. The receptor was isolated from a male donor in good health and CMV-seronegative. V is TRBV11-2 and J is TRBJ2-5; TRBD2 might be the D (6 bases). Written as DNA, the CDR3 is TGTGCCAGCAGCTTAAGCTGGGGCAGGGAGGAAGAGACCCAGTACTTC. Translation: CASSLSWGREEETQYF.